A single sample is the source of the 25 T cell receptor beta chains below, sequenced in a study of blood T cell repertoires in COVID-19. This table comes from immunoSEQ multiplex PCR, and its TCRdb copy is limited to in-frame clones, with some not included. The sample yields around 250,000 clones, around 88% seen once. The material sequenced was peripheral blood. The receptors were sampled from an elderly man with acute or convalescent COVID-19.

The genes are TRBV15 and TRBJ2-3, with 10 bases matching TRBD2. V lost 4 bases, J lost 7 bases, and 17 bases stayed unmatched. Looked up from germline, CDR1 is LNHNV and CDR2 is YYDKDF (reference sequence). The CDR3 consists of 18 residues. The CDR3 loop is CATSTIFNLAGERHTQYF. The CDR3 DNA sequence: TGTGCCACCAGCACTATCTTCAACCTAGCGGGAGAAAGGCATACGCAGTATTTT.

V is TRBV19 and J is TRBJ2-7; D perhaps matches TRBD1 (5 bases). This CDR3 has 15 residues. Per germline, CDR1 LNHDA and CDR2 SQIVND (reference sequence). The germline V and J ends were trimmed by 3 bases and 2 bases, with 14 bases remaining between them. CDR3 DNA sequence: TGTGCCAGTAGTATCGGCAGGGTGGACCCCTACGAGCAGTACTTC. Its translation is CASSIGRVDPYEQYF.

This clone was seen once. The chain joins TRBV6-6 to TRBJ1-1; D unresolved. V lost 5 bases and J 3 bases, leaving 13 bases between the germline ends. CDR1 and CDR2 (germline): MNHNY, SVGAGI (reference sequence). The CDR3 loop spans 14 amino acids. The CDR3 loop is CASSLGWGDTEAFF. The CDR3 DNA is TGTGCCAGCAGTCTCGGTTGGGGAGACACTGAAGCTTTCTTT.

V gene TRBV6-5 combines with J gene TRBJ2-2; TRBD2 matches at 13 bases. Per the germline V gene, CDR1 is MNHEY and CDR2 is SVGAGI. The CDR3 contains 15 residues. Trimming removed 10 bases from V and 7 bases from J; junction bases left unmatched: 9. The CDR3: CATWAGTSGNGELFF. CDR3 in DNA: TGTGCCACCTGGGCCGGGACTAGCGGGAACGGGGAGCTGTTTTTT.

The CDR3 coding sequence is TGTGCCAGCAGCGGTAGTATCTCGAGCTCCTACAATGAGCAGTTCTTC. Protein sequence: CASSGSISSSYNEQFF. This chain joins TRBV5-4 and TRBJ2-1; D gene unclear. Germline loops: CDR1 SGHNT, CDR2 YYREEE (reference sequence). V gave up 4 bases and J gave up 0 bases, with 14 bases separating them. The CDR3 consists of 16 residues. Based on the CDR3 plus reference TRBV5-4 and TRBJ2-1, the full variable domain is ETGVTQSPTHLIKTRGQQVTLRCSSQSGHNTVSWYQQALGQGPQFIFQYYREEENGRGNFPPRFSGLQFPNYSSELNVNALELDDSALYLCASSGSISSSYNEQFFGPGTRLTVL.

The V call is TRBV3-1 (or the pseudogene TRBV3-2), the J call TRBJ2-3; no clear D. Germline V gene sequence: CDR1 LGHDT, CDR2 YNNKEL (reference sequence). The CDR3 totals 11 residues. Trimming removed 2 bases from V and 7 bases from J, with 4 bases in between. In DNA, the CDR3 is TGTGCCAGCAGCCAATTAAATACGCAGTATTTT. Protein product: CASSQLNTQYF.

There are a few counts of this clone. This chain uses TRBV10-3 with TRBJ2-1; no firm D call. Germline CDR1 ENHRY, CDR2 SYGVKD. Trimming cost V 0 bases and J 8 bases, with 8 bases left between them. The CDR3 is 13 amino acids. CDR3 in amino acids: CAISESPVDEQFF. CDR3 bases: TGTGCCATCAGTGAGTCTCCGGTCGATGAGCAGTTCTTC.

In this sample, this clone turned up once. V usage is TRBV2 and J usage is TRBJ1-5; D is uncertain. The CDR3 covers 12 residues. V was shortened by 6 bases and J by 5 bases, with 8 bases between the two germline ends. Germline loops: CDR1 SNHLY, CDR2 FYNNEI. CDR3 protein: CASREGYQPQHF. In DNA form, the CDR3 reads TGTGCCAGCAGAGAGGGATATCAGCCCCAGCATTTT.

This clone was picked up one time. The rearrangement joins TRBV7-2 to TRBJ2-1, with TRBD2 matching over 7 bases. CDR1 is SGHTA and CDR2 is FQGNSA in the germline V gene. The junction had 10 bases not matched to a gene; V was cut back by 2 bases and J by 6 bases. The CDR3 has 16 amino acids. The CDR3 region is CASSLYAGVGANEQFF. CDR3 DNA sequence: TGTGCCAGCAGCTTATATGCGGGAGTAGGCGCCAATGAGCAGTTCTTC.

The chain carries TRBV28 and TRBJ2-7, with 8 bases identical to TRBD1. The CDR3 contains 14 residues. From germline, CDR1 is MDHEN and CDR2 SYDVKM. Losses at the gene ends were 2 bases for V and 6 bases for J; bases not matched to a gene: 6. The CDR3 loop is CASSLIGTGGEQYF. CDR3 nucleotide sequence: TGTGCCAGCAGTTTAATAGGGACAGGCGGCGAGCAGTACTTC.

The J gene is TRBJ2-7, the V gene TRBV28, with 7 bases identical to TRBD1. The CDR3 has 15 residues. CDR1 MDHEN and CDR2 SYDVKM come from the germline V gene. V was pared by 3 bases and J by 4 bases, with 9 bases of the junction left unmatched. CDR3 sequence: CASSFNRGLLYEQYF. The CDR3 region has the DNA TGTGCCAGCAGTTTTAACAGGGGCCTACTATACGAGCAGTACTTC.

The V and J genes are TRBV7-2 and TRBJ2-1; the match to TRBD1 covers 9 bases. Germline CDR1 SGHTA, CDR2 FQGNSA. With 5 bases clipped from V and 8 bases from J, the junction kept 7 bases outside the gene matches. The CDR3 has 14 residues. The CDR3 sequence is CASSRPDRGHEQFF. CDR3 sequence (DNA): TGTGCCAGCAGCAGGCCGGACAGGGGTCATGAGCAGTTCTTC.

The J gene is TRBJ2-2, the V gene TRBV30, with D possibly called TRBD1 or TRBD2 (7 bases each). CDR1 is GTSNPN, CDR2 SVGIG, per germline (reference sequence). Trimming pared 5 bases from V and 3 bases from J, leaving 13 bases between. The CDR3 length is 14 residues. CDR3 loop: CAWGRGPDTGELFF. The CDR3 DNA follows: TGTGCCTGGGGGAGGGGGCCGGACACCGGGGAGCTGTTTTTT.

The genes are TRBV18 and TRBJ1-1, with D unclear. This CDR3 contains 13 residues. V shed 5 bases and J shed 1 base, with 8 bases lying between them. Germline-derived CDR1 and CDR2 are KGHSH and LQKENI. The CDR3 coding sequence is TGTGCCAGCTCAGGACTGCAGAACACTGAAGCTTTCTTT. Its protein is CASSGLQNTEAFF.

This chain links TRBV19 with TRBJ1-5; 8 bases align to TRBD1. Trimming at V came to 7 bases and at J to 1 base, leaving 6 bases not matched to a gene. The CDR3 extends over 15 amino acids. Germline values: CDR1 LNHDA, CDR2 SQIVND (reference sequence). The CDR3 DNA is TGTGCCAGTACCTCCGGGACAGGAAGCAATCAGCCCCAGCATTTT. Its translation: CASTSGTGSNQPQHF. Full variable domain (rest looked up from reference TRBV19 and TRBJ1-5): DGGITQSPKYLFRKEGQNVTLSCEQNLNHDAMYWYRQDPGQGLRLIYYSQIVNDFQKGDIAEGYSVSREKKESFPLTVTSAQKNPTAFYLCASTSGTGSNQPQHFGDGTRLSIL.

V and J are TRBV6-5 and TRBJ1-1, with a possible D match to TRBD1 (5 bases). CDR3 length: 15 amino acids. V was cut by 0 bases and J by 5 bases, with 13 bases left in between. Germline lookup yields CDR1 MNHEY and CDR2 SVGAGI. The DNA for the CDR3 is TGTGCCAGCAGTTACTCAACAGGTCTGCTGACTGAAGCTTTCTTT. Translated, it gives CASSYSTGLLTEAFF.

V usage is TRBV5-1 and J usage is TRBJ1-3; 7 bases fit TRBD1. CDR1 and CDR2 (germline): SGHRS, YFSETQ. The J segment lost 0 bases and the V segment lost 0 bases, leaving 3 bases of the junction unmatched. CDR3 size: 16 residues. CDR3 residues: CASSLDRGLSGNTIYF. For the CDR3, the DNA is TGCGCCAGCAGCTTGGACAGGGGCCTCTCTGGAAACACCATATATTTT.

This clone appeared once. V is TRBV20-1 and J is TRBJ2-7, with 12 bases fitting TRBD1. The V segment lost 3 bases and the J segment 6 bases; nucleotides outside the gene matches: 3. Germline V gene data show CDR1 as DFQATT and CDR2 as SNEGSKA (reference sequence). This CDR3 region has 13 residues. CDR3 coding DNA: TGCAGTGCTAGTGGGGACAGGGGGCTCGAGCAGTACTTC. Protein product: CSASGDRGLEQYF.

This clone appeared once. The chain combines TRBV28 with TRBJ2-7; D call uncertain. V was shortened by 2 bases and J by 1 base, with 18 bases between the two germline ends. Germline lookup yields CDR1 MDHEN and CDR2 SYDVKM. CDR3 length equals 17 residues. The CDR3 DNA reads TGTGCCAGCAGTTTAGGAGATAAAAGCTCTCGGTCCTACGAGCAGTACTTC. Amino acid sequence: CASSLGDKSSRSYEQYF.

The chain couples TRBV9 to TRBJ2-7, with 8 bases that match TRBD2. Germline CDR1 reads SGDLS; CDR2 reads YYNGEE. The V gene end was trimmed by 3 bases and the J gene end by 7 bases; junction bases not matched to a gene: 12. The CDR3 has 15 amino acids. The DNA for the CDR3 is TGTGCCAGCAGCGCGTTAGCGGGAACGGGAGGAGAGCAGTACTTC. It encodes CASSALAGTGGEQYF.

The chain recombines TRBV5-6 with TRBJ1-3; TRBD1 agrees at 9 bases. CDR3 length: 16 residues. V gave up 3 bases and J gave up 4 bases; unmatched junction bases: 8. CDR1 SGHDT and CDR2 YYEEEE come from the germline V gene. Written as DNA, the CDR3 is TGTGCCAGCAGCTCGGACAGGGGTTCCCCCGGAAACACCATATATTTT. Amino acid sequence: CASSSDRGSPGNTIYF.

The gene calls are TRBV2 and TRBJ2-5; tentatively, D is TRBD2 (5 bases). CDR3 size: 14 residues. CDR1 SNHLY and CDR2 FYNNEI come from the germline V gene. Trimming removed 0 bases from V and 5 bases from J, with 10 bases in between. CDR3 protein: CASSEALRGETQYF. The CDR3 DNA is TGTGCCAGCAGTGAAGCGCTCCGGGGTGAGACCCAGTACTTC.

DNA of the CDR3: TGTGCCAGCAGCCAAGGCGGCGGCCAATTCCCCCTCCACTTT. Protein: CASSQGGGQFPLHF. The V call is TRBV3-1 (or the pseudogene TRBV3-2), the J call TRBJ1-6; D remains ambiguous. CDR3 length: 14 amino acids. With 1 base removed from V and 13 bases from J, the gap between germline ends came to 14 bases. Germline assignment: CDR1 LGHDT and CDR2 YNNKEL (reference sequence).

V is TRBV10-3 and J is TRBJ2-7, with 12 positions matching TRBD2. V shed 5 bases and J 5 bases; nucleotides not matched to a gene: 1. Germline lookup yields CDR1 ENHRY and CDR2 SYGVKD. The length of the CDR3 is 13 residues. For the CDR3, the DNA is TGTGCCATCAGTCTAGCGGGAGGGGACGAGCAGTACTTC. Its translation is CAISLAGGDEQYF.

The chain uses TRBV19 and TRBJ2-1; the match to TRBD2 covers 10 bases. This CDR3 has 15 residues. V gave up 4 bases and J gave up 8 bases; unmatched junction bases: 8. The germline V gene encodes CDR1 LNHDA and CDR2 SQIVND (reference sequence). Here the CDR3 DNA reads TGTGCCAGTAGTAATAGCGGGAGGAGGGTGGATGAGCAGTTCTTC. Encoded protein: CASSNSGRRVDEQFF.